This T cell receptor (beta chain) was obtained from a study of long-term antiretroviral therapy in people with HIV. Germline values: CDR1 MDHEN, CDR2 SYDVKM. The CDR3 is made up of 13 amino acids. V trimming: 10 bases; J trimming: 3 bases; junction bases outside the gene matches: 5. Survey-level immunoSEQ v3.0 assays were run. Produced via immunoSEQ multiplex PCR; TCRdb's table is partial and in-frame only. The sample has approximately 6,500 clones; 80% to 90% are singletons. This specimen consisted of unsorted PBMCs, obtained 3.7 years after starting antiretroviral therapy. This TCR derives from a woman in her forties or fifties with HIV. The chain uses TRBV28 and TRBJ1-4, with TRBD1 matching 7 bases. The CDR3 spells CATQGDANEKLFF. The CDR3 DNA reads as TGTGCCACTCAGGGGGATGCTAATGAAAAACTGTTTTTT.